This TCR beta chain was profiled in a study of blood T cell repertoires in COVID-19. Study as a whole: The United States, Italy and Spain were the sources of the acute and convalescent COVID-19 samples. Sources were T cells, B-cell-depleted T cells, or PBMCs; the material itself was cDNA or gDNA.

The method was immunoSEQ multiplex PCR; TCRdb's version includes in-frame clones alone and lacks a portion of them. Of some 53,000 clones listed, 75% to 90% are singletons. CDR1 is LNHDA and CDR2 is SQIVND in the germline V gene (reference sequence). The CDR3 is made up of 17 amino acids. V gave up 6 bases and J gave up 8 bases; unmatched junction bases: 11. The sequencing sample was made of peripheral blood. The chain uses TRBV19 and TRBJ2-2, with 14 bases identical to TRBD2. This TCR came from a man in his 60s with active COVID-19. The CDR3 protein is CASSMPRLAGGPGELFF. The DNA of the CDR3 is TGTGCCAGTAGCATGCCACGACTAGCGGGAGGGCCTGGGGAGCTGTTTTTT.